This T cell receptor (beta chain) is from a study of T cell clones after liver transplantation. Study context: TCRbeta sequencing after a pre-transplant mixed lymphocyte reaction identified graft-donor-reactive clones, later tracked in post-transplant blood. Third-party-reactive TCRbeta sequences from pre-transplant mixed lymphocyte reactions served as antigen-independent comparators. Until 12-24 months post-transplant, subjects got standard immunosuppression and no induction.

The CDR3 contains 13 residues. Trimming left V 5 bases short and J 4 bases short, with 12 bases between. Germline V gene sequence: CDR1 SGHVS, CDR2 FNYEAQ. Study results and caveats: Rather than being deleted, graft donor-reactive T cells may have moved into the graft.

Assay used: immunoSEQ multiplex PCR; TCRdb lists only in-frame clones, some missing. Here the sample spans 98,000 or so clones, around 83% being singletons. Of note for this clone: Its specificity is unknown.

The rearrangement uses TRBV7-6 and TRBJ2-7; a weak D match, TRBD1 (5 bases). The sequence was obtained from a human donor who received a liver transplant. Sequencing was performed on CD4+ T cells from blood, taken before liver transplant. The CDR3 DNA follows: TGTGCCAGCAGCCCCCGACAGCCTTACGAGCAGTACTTC. Translating it yields CASSPRQPYEQYF. Together with reference TRBV7-6 and TRBJ2-7, the CDR3 gives the full variable domain: GAGVSQSPRYKVTKRGQDVALRCDPISGHVSLYWYRQALGQGPEFLTYFNYEAQQDKSGLPNDRFSAERPEGSISTLTIQRTEQRDSAMYRCASSPRQPYEQYFGPGTRLTVT.